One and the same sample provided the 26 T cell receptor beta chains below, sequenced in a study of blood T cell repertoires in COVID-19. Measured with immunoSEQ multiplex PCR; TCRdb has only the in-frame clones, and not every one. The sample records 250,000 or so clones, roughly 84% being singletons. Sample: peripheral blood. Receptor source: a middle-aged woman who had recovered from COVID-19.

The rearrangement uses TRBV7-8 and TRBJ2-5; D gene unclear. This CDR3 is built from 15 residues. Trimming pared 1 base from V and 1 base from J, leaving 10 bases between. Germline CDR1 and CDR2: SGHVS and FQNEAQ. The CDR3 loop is CASSLVRSFQETQYF. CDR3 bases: TGTGCCAGCAGCTTAGTACGCAGTTTCCAAGAGACCCAGTACTTC.

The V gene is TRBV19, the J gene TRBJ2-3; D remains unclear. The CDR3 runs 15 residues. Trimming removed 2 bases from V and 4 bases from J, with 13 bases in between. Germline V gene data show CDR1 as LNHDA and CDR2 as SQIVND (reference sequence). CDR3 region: CASSINRQWADTQYF. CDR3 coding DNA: TGTGCCAGTAGTATAAATAGACAATGGGCAGATACGCAGTATTTT.

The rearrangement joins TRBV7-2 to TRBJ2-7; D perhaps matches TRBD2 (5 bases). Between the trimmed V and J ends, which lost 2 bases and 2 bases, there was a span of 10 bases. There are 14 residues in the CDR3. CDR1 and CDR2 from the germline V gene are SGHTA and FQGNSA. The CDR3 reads CASSLLGSPYEQYF. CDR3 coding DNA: TGTGCCAGCAGCTTATTGGGGAGCCCCTACGAGCAGTACTTC.

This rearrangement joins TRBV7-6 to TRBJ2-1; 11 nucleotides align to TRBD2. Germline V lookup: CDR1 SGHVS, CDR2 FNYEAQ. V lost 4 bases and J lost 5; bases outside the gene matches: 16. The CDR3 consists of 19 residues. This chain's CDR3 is CASSSLSGTSGYPDNEQFF. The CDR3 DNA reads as TGTGCCAGCAGCTCTCTATCCGGGACTAGCGGATATCCCGACAATGAGCAGTTCTTC.

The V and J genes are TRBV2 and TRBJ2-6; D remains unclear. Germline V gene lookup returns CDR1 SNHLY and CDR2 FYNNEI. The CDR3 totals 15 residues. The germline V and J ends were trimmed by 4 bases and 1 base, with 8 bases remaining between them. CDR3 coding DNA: TGTGCCAGCAGTGGGCAACCGTCTGGGGCCAACGTCCTGACTTTC. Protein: CASSGQPSGANVLTF.

The CDR3 protein is CASSLGLGQGRNSPLHF. CDR3 sequence (DNA): TGTGCCAGCAGCTTAGGTCTCGGACAGGGGAGAAATTCACCCCTCCACTTT. V and J are TRBV7-9 and TRBJ1-6, with TRBD1 matching 9 bases. In germline, CDR1 is SEHNR, CDR2 FQNEAQ (reference sequence). Trimming took 1 base from V and 7 from J; bases not matched to a gene: 8. The CDR3 extends over 17 amino acids.

For the CDR3, the DNA is TGTGCCAGCAGCTTGTACGGGACTAGTCAAGAGACCCAGTACTTC. Translated: CASSLYGTSQETQYF. V gene TRBV7-9 combines with J gene TRBJ2-5, with 8 positions matching TRBD2. J gave up 2 bases and V 3 bases, and 5 bases lay outside the gene matches. CDR1 is SEHNR, CDR2 FQNEAQ, per germline (reference sequence). The CDR3 contains 15 residues.

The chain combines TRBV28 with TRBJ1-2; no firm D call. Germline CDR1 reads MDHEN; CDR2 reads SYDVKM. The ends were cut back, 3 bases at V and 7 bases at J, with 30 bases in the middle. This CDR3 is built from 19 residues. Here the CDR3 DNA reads TGTGCCAGCAGTTTCCCCCTCGCCCCGGGAGTTCGGCGGGTGTCTGGCTACACCTTC. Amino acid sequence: CASSFPLAPGVRRVSGYTF.

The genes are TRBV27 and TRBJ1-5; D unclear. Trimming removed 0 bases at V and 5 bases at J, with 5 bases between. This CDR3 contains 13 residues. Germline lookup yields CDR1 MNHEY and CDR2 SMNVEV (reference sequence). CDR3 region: CASSLSGYQPQHF. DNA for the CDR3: TGTGCCAGCAGTTTATCCGGGTATCAGCCCCAGCATTTT.

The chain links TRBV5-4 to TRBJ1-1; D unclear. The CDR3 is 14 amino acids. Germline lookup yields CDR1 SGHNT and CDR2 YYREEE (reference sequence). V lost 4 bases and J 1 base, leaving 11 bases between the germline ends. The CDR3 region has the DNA TGTGCCAGCAGCATTCGACGGAGGAACACTGAAGCTTTCTTT. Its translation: CASSIRRRNTEAFF.

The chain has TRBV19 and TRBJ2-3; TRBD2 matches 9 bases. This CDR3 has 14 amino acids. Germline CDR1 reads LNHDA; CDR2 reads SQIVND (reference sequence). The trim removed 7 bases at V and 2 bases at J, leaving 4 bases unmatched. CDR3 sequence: CASTERGVTDTQYF. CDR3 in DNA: TGTGCCAGTACAGAGCGGGGGGTCACAGATACGCAGTATTTT.

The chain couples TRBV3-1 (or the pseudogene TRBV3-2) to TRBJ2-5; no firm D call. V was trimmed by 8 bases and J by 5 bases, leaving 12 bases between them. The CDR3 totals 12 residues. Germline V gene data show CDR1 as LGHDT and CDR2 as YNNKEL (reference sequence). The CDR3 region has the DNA TGTGCCAGCGCAGTTTCGAGGGAGACCCAGTACTTC. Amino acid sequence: CASAVSRETQYF.

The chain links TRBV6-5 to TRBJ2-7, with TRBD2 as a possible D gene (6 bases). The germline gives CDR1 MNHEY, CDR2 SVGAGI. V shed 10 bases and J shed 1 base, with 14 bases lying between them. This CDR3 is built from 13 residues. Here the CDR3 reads CATGVLGSYEQYF. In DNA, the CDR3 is TGTGCCACGGGGGTTTTGGGTTCCTACGAGCAGTACTTC.

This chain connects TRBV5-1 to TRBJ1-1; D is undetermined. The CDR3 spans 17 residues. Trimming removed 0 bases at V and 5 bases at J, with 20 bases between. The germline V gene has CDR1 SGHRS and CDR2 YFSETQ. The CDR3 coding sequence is TGCGCCAGCAGCTTGGAAGGGCTTAAGGGAGTGGGTACTGAAGCTTTCTTT. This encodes CASSLEGLKGVGTEAFF.

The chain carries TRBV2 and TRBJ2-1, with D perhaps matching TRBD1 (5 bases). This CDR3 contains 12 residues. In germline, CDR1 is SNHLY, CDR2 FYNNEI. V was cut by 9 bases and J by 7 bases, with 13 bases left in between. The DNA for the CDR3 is TGTGCCAGAAAGCTCCAGGGTAATGAGCAGTTCTTC. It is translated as CARKLQGNEQFF.

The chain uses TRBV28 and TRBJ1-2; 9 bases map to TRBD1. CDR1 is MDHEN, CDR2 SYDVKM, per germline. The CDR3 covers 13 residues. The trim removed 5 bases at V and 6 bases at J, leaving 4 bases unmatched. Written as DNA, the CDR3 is TGTGCCAGCAGTAGGGACAGGGCGGATGGCTACACCTTC. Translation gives CASSRDRADGYTF.

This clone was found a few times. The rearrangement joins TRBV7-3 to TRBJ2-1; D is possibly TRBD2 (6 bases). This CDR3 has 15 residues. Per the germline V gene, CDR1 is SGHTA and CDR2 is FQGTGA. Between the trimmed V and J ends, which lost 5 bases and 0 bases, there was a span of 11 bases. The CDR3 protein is CASSAGGSSYNEQFF. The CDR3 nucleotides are TGTGCCAGCAGCGCAGGAGGGAGCTCCTACAATGAGCAGTTCTTC.

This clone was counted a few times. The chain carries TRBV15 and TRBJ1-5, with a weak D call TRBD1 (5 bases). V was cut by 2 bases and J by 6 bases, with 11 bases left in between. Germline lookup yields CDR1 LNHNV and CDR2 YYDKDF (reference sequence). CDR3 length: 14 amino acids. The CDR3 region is CATSRRQGSQPQHF. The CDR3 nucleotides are TGTGCCACCAGCAGAAGGCAGGGTTCTCAGCCCCAGCATTTT.

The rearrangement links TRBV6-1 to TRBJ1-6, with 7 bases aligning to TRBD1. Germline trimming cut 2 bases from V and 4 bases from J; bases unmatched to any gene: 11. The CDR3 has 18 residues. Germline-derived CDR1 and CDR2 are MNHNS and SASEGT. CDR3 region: CASSERGTASPYNSPLHF. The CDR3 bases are TGTGCCAGCAGTGAACGAGGGACAGCTTCCCCTTATAATTCACCCCTCCACTTT.

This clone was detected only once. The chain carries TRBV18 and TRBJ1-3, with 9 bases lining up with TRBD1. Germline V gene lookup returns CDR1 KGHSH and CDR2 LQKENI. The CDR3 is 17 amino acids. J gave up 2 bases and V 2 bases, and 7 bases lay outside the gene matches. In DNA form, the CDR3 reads TGTGCCAGCTCACCATCCGGGACAGGGTCTACTGGAAACACCATATATTTT. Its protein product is CASSPSGTGSTGNTIYF.

CDR3 nucleotides: TGCAGTGCTACTGATCCGGGACAGTCCACAGATACGCAGTATTTT. This translates into CSATDPGQSTDTQYF. The rearrangement links TRBV20-1 to TRBJ2-3; 7 positions match TRBD1. The CDR3 covers 15 residues. Germline V gene data show CDR1 as DFQATT and CDR2 as SNEGSKA (reference sequence). J lost 2 bases, V lost 4 bases, and 9 bases had no gene match.

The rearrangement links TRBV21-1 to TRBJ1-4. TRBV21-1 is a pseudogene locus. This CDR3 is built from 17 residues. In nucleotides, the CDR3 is TGTGCCAGCAGCAAAAAGGATCCCGGGGAGGGGCGGGAAAAACTGTTTTTT. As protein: CASSKKDPGEGREKLFF.

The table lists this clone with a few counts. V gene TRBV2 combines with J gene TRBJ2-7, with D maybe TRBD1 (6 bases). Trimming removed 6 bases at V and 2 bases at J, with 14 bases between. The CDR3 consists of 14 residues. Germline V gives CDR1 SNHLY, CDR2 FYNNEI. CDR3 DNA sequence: TGTGCCAGCAGACCGCTGACAGGAGCCTACGAGCAGTACTTC. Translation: CASRPLTGAYEQYF. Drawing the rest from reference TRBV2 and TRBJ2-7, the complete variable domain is EPEVTQTPSHQVTQMGQEVILRCVPISNHLYFYWYRQILGQKVEFLVSFYNNEISEKSEIFDDQFSVERPDGSNFTLKIRSTKLEDSAMYFCASRPLTGAYEQYFGPGTRLTVT.

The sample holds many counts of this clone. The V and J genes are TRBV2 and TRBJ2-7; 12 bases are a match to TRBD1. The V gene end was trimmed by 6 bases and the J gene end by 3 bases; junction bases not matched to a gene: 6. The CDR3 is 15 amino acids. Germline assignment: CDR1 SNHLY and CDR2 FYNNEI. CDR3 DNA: TGTGCCAGCAGCCTGGGACAGGGGGCGGTCTACGAGCAGTACTTC. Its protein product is CASSLGQGAVYEQYF. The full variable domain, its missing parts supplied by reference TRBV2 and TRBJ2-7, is EPEVTQTPSHQVTQMGQEVILRCVPISNHLYFYWYRQILGQKVEFLVSFYNNEISEKSEIFDDQFSVERPDGSNFTLKIRSTKLEDSAMYFCASSLGQGAVYEQYFGPGTRLTVT.

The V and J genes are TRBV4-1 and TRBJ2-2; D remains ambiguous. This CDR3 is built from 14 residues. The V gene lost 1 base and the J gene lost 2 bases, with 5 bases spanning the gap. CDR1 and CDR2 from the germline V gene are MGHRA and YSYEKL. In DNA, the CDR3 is TGCGCCAGCAGCCAAGCCAGAAACACCGGGGAGCTGTTTTTT. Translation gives CASSQARNTGELFF.

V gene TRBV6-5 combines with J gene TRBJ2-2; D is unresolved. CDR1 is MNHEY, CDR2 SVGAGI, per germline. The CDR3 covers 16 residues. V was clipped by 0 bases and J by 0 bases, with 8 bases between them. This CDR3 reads CASSYSQRPNTGELFF. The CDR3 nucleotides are TGTGCCAGCAGTTACTCACAGAGACCGAACACCGGGGAGCTGTTTTTT.